The TCR beta chain under discussion was sequenced for a study of cytomegalovirus exposure and HLA in healthy donors. General observations from the study: A further, later analysis showed that HLA-associated TCR beta chains (compared with equally common others) were more clonally expanded. In a later analysis, across HLA loci, associated TCR counts were highest for DRB1, lowest for HLA-C.

About this clone: What it recognizes is unknown.

Donors likely had unrecorded immune exposures despite being nominally healthy when sampled. CDR3 length: 15 residues. Germline V gene sequence: CDR1 SGHAT, CDR2 FQNNGV. V shed 3 bases and J shed 2 bases, with 10 bases lying between them. This PCR relied on a set of 60 Vbeta primers and 13 Jbeta primers. TCRdb's table, derived via immunoSEQ multiplex PCR, lists solely in-frame clones and lacks some. The sample lists 150,000 to 200,000 clones, about four fifths occurring once. The chain recombines TRBV11-2 with TRBJ1-4; D is perhaps TRBD1 (5 bases). This clonotype was sampled from a woman aged 18 to 35 in good health and CMV-seropositive. Source material: PBMCs. The CDR3 DNA reads TGTGCCAGCAGCTTTAGGGGAGGCACTAATGAAAAACTGTTTTTT. Translation gives CASSFRGGTNEKLFF.